This TCR beta chain is drawn from a study of CD8+ T cells in alopecia areata. The table lists this clone with a few counts. Germline CDR1 is SEHNR and CDR2 is FQNEAQ (reference sequence). V was trimmed by 7 bases and J by 8 bases, leaving 20 bases between them. This CDR3 contains 15 residues. RNA was extracted and reverse transcribed into cDNA as the sequencing template. TCRdb keeps only in-frame clones here, not all; method: immunoSEQ multiplex PCR. The profile covers hundreds of thousands of clones, with around 67% appearing a single time and more than 0.95% taken by the ten largest. This sequence originates from a human donor with alopecia areata. The input for sequencing was CD4+ T cells sorted from blood, taken at week 0. The chain combines TRBV7-9 with TRBJ1-4; D might be TRBD1 (5 bases). CDR3: CASTPGGGLREKLFF. The DNA of the CDR3 is TGTGCCAGCACCCCCGGGGGGGGTCTTCGGGAAAAACTGTTTTTT.